This record looks at one T cell receptor (beta chain) sequence and its context. The data are from a study of T cell changes during pregnancy in multiple sclerosis. Sequencing used immunoSEQ multiplex PCR; TCRdb keeps in-frame clones, though not all of them. The sample lists tens of thousands of clones, more than 85% occurring once. This CDR3 has 13 amino acids. V was pared by 4 bases and J by 8 bases, with 8 bases of the junction left unmatched. CDR1 and CDR2 from the germline V gene are SGHNT and YYREEE (reference sequence). The receptor was isolated from a female donor in good health, enrolled as a control in a pregnancy study. The sample was CD4+ T cells from peripheral blood mononuclear cells, taken in the third trimester of pregnancy. The chain joins TRBV5-4 to TRBJ1-2, with 7 positions matching TRBD1. The CDR3 nucleotides read TGTGCCAGCAGCCCACAGGGGTGGCGCGGCTACACCTTC. Translated, it gives CASSPQGWRGYTF.